The 8 T cell receptor beta chains given below trace back to one sample, sequenced in a study of blood T cell repertoires in COVID-19. Generated by immunoSEQ multiplex PCR, the TCRdb table keeps only in-frame clones and is missing some. The sample carries roughly 200,000 clones, roughly 78% recorded once. Sequencing input: peripheral blood. Receptor source: an elderly woman with active or convalescent COVID-19.

The chain combines TRBV3-1 (or the pseudogene TRBV3-2) with TRBJ2-7, with TRBD1 identical over 8 bases. CDR3 length equals 16 residues. The germline V gene has CDR1 LGHDT and CDR2 YNNKEL (reference sequence). Unmatched junction bases numbered 7, after V lost 3 bases and J lost 0 bases. The CDR3 nucleotides read TGTGCCAGCAGCCACCGCAGGGGACAGGACTCCTACGAGCAGTACTTC. Amino acids: CASSHRRGQDSYEQYF.

This chain joins TRBV18 and TRBJ2-7; D is possibly TRBD1 (5 bases). V was shortened by 2 bases and J by 9 bases, with 11 bases between the two germline ends. This CDR3 has 12 residues. The germline V gene encodes CDR1 KGHSH and CDR2 LQKENI. Here the CDR3 reads CASSPGAGSQYF. The CDR3 coding sequence is TGTGCCAGCTCACCAGGGGCTGGTTCGCAGTACTTC.

The chain has TRBV5-6 and TRBJ1-3; 10 bases match TRBD1. Trimming at V came to 4 bases and at J to 4 bases, leaving 5 bases not matched to a gene. In germline, CDR1 is SGHDT, CDR2 YYEEEE. The CDR3 is 15 residues long. CDR3 in DNA: TGTGCCAGCAGCGTCCGGGACAGGGGAGGAAACACCATATATTTT. Translated, it gives CASSVRDRGGNTIYF.

This clone occurred once. The chain uses TRBV28 and TRBJ2-2, with 9 nucleotides matching TRBD2. CDR1 and CDR2 (germline): MDHEN, SYDVKM. The J segment lost 2 bases and the V segment lost 5 bases, leaving 12 bases of the junction unmatched. The CDR3 is made up of 18 amino acids. The CDR3 reads CASSPYKRGALNTGELFF. DNA for the CDR3: TGTGCCAGCAGTCCATATAAGCGGGGGGCCCTCAACACCGGGGAGCTGTTTTTT. Full variable domain (outside the CDR3, taken from reference TRBV28 and TRBJ2-2): DVKVTQSSRYLVKRTGEKVFLECVQDMDHENMFWYRQDPGLGLRLIYFSYDVKMKEKGDIPEGYSVSREKKERFSLILESASTNQTSMYLCASSPYKRGALNTGELFFGEGSRLTVL.

This chain links TRBV7-2 with TRBJ2-3; D possibly corresponds to TRBD1 (6 bases). Trimming took off 5 bases at V and 3 bases at J, with 18 bases between the two ends. CDR1 is SGHTA, CDR2 FQGNSA, per germline. The CDR3 has 16 residues. In DNA, the CDR3 is TGTGCCAGCAGCAAATATTCAGGGGAAACTACAGATACGCAGTATTTT. Translation gives CASSKYSGETTDTQYF. Based on the CDR3 plus reference TRBV7-2 and TRBJ2-3, the full variable domain is GAGVSQSPSNKVTEKGKDVELRCDPISGHTALYWYRQSLGQGLEFLIYFQGNSAPDKSGLPSDRFSAERTGGSVSTLTIQRTQQEDSAVYLCASSKYSGETTDTQYFGPGTRLTVL.

In nucleotides, the CDR3 is TGTGCCAGCAGTTTACTAGCGGGGGGGCCGGCAGATACGCAGTATTTT. This gives the protein CASSLLAGGPADTQYF. This chain joins TRBV27 and TRBJ2-3, with 12 positions matching TRBD2. V shed 2 bases and J 4 bases; nucleotides not matched to a gene: 4. This CDR3 region has 16 residues. Germline CDR1 MNHEY, CDR2 SMNVEV (reference sequence).

This chain links TRBV24-1 with TRBJ1-2; a possible D gene is TRBD1 (6 bases). In germline, CDR1 is KGHDR, CDR2 SFDVKD. This CDR3 is 14 amino acids long. Trimming cost V 1 base and J 9 bases, with 14 bases left between them. CDR3 DNA: TGTGCCACCAGTGATTTCGCGGACAGAGCCAGCTACACCTTC. Its translation: CATSDFADRASYTF.

V gene TRBV19 combines with J gene TRBJ1-2; TRBD1 matches at 7 bases. Germline CDR1 LNHDA, CDR2 SQIVND (reference sequence). V was clipped by 5 bases and J by 7 bases; unmatched bases: 13. CDR3 length: 15 amino acids. The CDR3 loop reads CASSAAGTVGVGYTF. As DNA, the CDR3 is TGTGCCAGTAGTGCCGCCGGGACAGTAGGAGTTGGCTACACCTTC.